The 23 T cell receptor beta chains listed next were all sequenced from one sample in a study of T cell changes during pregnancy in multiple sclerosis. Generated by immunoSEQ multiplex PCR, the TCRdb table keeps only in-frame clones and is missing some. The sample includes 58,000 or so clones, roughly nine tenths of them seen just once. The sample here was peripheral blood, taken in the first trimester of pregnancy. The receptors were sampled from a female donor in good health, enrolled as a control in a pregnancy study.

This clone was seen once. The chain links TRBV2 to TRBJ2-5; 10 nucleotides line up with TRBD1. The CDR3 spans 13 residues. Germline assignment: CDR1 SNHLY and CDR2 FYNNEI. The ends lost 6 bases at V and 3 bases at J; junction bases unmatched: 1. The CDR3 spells CASRGTGEETQYF. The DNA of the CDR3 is TGTGCCAGCAGGGGGACAGGGGAAGAGACCCAGTACTTC.

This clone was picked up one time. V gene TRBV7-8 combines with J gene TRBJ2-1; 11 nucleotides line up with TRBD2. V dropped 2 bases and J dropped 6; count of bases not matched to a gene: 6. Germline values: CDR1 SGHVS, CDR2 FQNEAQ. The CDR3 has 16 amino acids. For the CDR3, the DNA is TGTGCCAGCAGCTTAAGGCCCGGGACTAGCGGCAATGAGCAGTTCTTC. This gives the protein CASSLRPGTSGNEQFF.

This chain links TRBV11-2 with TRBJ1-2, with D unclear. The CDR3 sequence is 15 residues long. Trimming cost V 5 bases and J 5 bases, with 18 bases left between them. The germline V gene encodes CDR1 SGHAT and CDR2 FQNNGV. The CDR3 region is CASSQIRDTDYGYTF. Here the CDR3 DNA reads TGTGCCAGCAGCCAAATAAGAGATACCGATTATGGCTACACCTTC.

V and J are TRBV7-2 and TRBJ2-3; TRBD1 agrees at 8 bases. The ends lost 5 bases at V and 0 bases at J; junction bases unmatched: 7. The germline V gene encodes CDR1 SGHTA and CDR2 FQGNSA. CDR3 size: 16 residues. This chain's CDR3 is CASSPRGRGSTDTQYF. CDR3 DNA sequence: TGTGCCAGCAGCCCCAGGGGGCGGGGCAGCACAGATACGCAGTATTTT.

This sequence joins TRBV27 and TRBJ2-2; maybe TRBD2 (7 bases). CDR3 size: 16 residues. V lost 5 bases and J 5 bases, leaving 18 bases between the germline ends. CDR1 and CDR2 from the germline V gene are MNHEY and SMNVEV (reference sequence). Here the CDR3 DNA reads TGTGCCAGCAGTCACTCCGGGGGGCCTCAAACCGGGGAGCTGTTTTTT. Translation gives CASSHSGGPQTGELFF.

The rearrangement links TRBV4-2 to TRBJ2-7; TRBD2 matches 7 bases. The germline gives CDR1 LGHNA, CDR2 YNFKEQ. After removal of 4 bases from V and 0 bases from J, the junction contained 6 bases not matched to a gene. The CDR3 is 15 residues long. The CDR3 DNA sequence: TGTGCCAGCAGCCTCCTAGCGGCGAGCTCCTACGAGCAGTACTTC. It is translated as CASSLLAASSYEQYF.

DNA for the CDR3: TGTGCCAGCAGCTCCGTTTCACGGAGCTCCTACAATGAGCAGTTCTTC. It codes for CASSSVSRSSYNEQFF. The J gene is TRBJ2-1, the V gene TRBV5-6, with D hard to call. The CDR3 has 16 amino acids. Trimming removed 3 bases at V and 0 bases at J, with 13 bases between. CDR1 and CDR2 (germline): SGHDT, YYEEEE. Drawing the rest from reference TRBV5-6 and TRBJ2-1, the complete variable domain is DAGVTQSPTHLIKTRGQQVTLRCSPKSGHDTVSWYQQALGQGPQFIFQYYEEEERQRGNFPDRFSGHQFPNYSSELNVNALLLGDSALYLCASSSVSRSSYNEQFFGPGTRLTVL.

CDR3 sequence (DNA): TGTGCCAGCAGCAAGGATTACGCGGGTTTGGCTTTCTTT. This sequence encodes CASSKDYAGLAFF. V usage is TRBV21-1 and J usage is TRBJ1-1. TRBV21-1 is designated a pseudogene. The CDR3 has 13 residues.

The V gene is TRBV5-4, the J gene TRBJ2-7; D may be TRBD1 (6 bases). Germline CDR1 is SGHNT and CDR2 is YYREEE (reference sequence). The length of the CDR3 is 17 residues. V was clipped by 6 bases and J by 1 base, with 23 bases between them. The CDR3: CASTMGSGTTLSYEQYF. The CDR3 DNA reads TGTGCCAGCACCATGGGGTCCGGGACAACTTTATCCTACGAGCAGTACTTC. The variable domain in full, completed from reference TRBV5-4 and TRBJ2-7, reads ETGVTQSPTHLIKTRGQQVTLRCSSQSGHNTVSWYQQALGQGPQFIFQYYREEENGRGNFPPRFSGLQFPNYSSELNVNALELDDSALYLCASTMGSGTTLSYEQYFGPGTRLTVT.

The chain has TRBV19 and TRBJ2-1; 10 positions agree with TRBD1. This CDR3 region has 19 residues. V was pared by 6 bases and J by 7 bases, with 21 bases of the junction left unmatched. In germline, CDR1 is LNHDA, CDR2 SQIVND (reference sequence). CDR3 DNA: TGTGCCAGTAGCTTTAGGGGACAGGGGATGAGCCTTAGCCCGAATGAGCAGTTCTTC. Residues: CASSFRGQGMSLSPNEQFF.

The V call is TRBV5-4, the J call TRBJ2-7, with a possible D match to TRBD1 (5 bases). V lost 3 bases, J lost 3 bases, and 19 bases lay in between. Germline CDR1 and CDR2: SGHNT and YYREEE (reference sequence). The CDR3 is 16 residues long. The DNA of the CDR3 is TGTGCCAGCAGCTCCAATACAGGAACCTCCTACTACGAGCAGTACTTC. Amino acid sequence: CASSSNTGTSYYEQYF. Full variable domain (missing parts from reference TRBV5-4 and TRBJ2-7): ETGVTQSPTHLIKTRGQQVTLRCSSQSGHNTVSWYQQALGQGPQFIFQYYREEENGRGNFPPRFSGLQFPNYSSELNVNALELDDSALYLCASSSNTGTSYYEQYFGPGTRLTVT.

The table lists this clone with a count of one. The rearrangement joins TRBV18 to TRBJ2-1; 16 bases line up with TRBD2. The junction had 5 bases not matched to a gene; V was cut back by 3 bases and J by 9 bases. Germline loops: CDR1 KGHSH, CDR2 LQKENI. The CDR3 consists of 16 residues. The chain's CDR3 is CASSPAGLAGGPEQFF. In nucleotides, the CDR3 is TGTGCCAGCTCACCCGCGGGACTAGCGGGAGGGCCTGAGCAGTTCTTC.

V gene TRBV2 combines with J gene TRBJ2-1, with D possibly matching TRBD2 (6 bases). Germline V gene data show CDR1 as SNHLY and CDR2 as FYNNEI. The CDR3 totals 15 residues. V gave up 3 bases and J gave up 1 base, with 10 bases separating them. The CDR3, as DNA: TGTGCCAGCAGTGACTCGGGGGAATCCTACAATGAGCAGTTCTTC. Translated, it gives CASSDSGESYNEQFF.

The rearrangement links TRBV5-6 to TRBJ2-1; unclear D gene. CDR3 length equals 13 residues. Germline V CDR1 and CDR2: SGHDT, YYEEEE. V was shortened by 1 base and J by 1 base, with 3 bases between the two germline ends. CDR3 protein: CASSLSSYNEQFF. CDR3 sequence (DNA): TGTGCCAGCAGCTTGTCTTCCTACAATGAGCAGTTCTTC. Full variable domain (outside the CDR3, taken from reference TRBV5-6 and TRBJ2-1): DAGVTQSPTHLIKTRGQQVTLRCSPKSGHDTVSWYQQALGQGPQFIFQYYEEEERQRGNFPDRFSGHQFPNYSSELNVNALLLGDSALYLCASSLSSYNEQFFGPGTRLTVL.

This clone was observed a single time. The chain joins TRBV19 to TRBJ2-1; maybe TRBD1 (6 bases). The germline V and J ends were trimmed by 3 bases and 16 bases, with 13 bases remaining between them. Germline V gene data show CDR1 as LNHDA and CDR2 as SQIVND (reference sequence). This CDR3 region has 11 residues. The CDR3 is CASSIGGHLFF. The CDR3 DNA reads TGTGCCAGTAGTATTGGGGGACATCTTTTCTTC.

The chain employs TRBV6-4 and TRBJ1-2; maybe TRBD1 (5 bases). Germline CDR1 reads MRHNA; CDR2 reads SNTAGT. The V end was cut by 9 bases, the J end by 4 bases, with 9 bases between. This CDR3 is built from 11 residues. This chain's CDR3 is CASQGGYGYTF. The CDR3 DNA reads TGTGCCAGTCAGGGCGGCTATGGCTACACCTTC.

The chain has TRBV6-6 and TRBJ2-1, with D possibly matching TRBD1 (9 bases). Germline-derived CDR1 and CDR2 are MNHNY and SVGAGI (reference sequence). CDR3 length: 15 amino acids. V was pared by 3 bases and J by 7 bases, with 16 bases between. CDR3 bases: TGTGCCAGCAGTTATAGCGGGACAGGGTATAATGAGCAGTTCTTC. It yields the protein CASSYSGTGYNEQFF.

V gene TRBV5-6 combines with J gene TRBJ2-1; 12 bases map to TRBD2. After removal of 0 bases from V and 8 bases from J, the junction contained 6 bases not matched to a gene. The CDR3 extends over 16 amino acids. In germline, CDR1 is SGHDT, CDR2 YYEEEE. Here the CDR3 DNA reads TGTGCCAGCAGCTTGGTCCTAGCGGGGGGGCAGGATGAGCAGTTCTTC. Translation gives CASSLVLAGGQDEQFF.

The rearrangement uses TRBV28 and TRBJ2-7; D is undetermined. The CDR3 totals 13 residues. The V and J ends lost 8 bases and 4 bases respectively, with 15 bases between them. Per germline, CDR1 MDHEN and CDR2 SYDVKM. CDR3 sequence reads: CASHQAGGYEQYF. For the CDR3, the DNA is TGTGCCAGCCACCAGGCAGGTGGTTACGAGCAGTACTTC.

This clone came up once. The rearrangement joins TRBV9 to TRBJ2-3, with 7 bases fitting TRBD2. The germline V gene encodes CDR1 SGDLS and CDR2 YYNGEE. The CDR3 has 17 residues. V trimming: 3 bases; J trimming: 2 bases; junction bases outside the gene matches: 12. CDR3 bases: TGTGCCAGCAGCGGGACACGGGACTACGAATACACAGATACGCAGTATTTT. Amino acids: CASSGTRDYEYTDTQYF.

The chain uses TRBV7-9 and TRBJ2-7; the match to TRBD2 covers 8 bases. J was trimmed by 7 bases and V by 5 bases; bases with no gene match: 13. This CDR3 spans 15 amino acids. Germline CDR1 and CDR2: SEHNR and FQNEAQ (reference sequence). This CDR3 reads CASSPWRGASLEQYF. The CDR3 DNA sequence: TGTGCCAGCAGCCCCTGGCGGGGGGCCTCCTTGGAGCAGTACTTC. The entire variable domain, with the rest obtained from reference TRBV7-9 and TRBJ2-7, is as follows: DTGVSQNPRHKITKRGQNVTFRCDPISEHNRLYWYRQTLGQGPEFLTYFQNEAQLEKSRLLSDRFSAERPKGSFSTLEIQRTEQGDSAMYLCASSPWRGASLEQYFGPGTRLTVT.

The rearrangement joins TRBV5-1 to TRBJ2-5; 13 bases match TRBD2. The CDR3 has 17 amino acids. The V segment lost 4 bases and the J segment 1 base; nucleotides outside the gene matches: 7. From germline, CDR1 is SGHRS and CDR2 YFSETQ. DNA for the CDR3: TGCGCCAGCAGCCCCGGGACTAGCGGGGACGGCCAAGAGACCCAGTACTTC. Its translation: CASSPGTSGDGQETQYF.

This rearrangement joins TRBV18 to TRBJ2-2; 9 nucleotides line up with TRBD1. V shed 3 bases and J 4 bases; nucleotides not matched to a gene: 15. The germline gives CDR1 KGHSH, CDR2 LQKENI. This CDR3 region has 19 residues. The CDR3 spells CASSPRRLGQGYSTGELFF. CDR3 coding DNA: TGTGCCAGCTCACCCAGAAGGCTGGGACAGGGTTACAGCACCGGGGAGCTGTTTTTT.